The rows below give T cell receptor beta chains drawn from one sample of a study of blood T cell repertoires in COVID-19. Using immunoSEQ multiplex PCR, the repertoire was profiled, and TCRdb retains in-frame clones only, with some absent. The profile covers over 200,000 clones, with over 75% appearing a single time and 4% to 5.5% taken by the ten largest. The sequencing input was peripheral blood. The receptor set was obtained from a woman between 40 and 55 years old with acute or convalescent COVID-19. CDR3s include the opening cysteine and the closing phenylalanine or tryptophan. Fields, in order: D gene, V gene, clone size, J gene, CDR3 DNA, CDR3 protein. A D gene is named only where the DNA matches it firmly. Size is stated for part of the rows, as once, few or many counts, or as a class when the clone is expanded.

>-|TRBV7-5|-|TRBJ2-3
TGTGCCAGAAGCTTAGCGGGGGGGAATTTGGGCACAGATACGCAGTATTTT
CARSLAGGNLGTDTQYF
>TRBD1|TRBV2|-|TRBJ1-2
TGTGCCAGCCGAACCGGGACAGGGGCTAACTATGGCTACACCTTC
CASRTGTGANYGYTF
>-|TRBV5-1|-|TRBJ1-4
TGCGCCAGCAGCTTGGTGTCGGGGTTGGCTAATGAAAAACTGTTTTTT
CASSLVSGLANEKLFF
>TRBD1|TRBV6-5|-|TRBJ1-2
TGTGCCAGCAGTCACGGACAGGGGATTATAGGCTACACCTTC
CASSHGQGIIGYTF
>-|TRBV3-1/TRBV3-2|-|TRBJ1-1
TGTGCCAGCAGCCAGCCTACAGGTCTTGCTGTAGCTTTCTTT
CASSQPTGLAVAFF
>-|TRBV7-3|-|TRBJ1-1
TGTGCCAGCAGCCTCCCAGGGGCTGAAGCTTTCTTT
CASSLPGAEAFF
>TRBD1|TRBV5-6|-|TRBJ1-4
TGTGCCAGCAGCTGGGGCCGGGACAGGCGGACTGATAATGAAAAACTGTTTTTT
CASSWGRDRRTDNEKLFF
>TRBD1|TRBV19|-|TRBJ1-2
TGTGCCAGTAGTATTCAGGACAGGGGCCATGGCTACACCTTC
CASSIQDRGHGYTF
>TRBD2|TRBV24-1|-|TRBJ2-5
TGTGCCCCCGTTTGCGGGGGGGCTAGGGAGACCCAGTACTTC
CAPVCGGARETQYF
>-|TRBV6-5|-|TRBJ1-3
TGTGCCAGCAGTCGGACAGCTAGCTCTGGAAACACCATATATTTT
CASSRTASSGNTIYF
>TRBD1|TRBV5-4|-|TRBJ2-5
TGTGCCAGCAGCGTTACAGGGGCGCAAGAGACCCAGTACTTC
CASSVTGAQETQYF
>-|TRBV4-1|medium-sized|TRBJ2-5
TGCGCCAGCAGCTTGCGCGGGACTGGACAAGAGACCCAGTACTTC
CASSLRGTGQETQYF
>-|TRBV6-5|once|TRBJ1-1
TGTGCCAGCAGTTACCCCTCGGGGGGGACTAGCTTTGAAGCTTTCTTT
CASSYPSGGTSFEAFF
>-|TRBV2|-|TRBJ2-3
TGTGCCAGCAGTGAAAGCGCGCAGGGTGGAACAGATACGCAGTATTTT
CASSESAQGGTDTQYF
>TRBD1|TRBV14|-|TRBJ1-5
TGTGCCAGCAGCCAAGAGGGACAGGGTCGGCCCCAGCATTTT
CASSQEGQGRPQHF
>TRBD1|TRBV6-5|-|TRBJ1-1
TGTGCCAGCAGTTTACAGGGGGTGAACACTGAAGCTTTCTTT
CASSLQGVNTEAFF
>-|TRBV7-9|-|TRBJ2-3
TGTGCCAGCAGCTTAGGCAGGGAAGGGGCAGATACGCAGTATTTT
CASSLGREGADTQYF
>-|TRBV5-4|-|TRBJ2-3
TGTGCCAGCAGCTCCGCGGCCAGGGATGATACGCAGTATTTT
CASSSAARDDTQYF
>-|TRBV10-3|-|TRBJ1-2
TGTGCCACTTTTGCACAGGGTGGTGACTATGGCTACACCTTC
CATFAQGGDYGYTF
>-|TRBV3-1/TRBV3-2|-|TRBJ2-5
TGTGCCAGCAGCCAAGCCGCTCGGCGGGGCAAAGAGACCCAGTACTTC
CASSQAARRGKETQYF
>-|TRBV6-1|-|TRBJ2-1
TGTGCCAGCAGTGAACTCGGGTACAATGAGCAGTTCTTC
CASSELGYNEQFF
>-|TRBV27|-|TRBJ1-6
TGTGCCAGCAGATCCTCAGGGTTCTATAATTCACCCCTCCACTTT
CASRSSGFYNSPLHF
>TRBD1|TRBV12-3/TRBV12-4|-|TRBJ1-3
TGTGCCAGCAGCTATGACAGGGGGAACACCATATATTTT
CASSYDRGNTIYF
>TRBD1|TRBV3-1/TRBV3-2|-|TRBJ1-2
TGTGCCAGCAGCCCCACAGGGGGCAGTAGTTATGGCTACACCTTC
CASSPTGGSSYGYTF
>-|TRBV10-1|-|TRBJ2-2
TGCGCCAGCAGTGATTCAGGAACCGGGGAGCTGTTTTTT
CASSDSGTGELFF
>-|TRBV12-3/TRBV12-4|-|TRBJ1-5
TGTGCCAGCAGTTTCGGGGGTCGTCAGCCCCAGCATTTT
CASSFGGRQPQHF
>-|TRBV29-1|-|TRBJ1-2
TGCAGCGTTAGAGGGAGAGACAATAACTATGGCTACACCTTC
CSVRGRDNNYGYTF
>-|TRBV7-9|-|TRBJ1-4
TGTGCCAGCAGCTCTTTTGCGGGTGGGAGTGAAAAACTGTTTTTT
CASSSFAGGSEKLFF
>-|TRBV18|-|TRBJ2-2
TGTGCCAGCTCACCTCCGACTTTGGCCCTAAACACCGGGGAGCTGTTTTTT
CASSPPTLALNTGELFF
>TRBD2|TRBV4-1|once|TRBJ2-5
TGCGCCAGCAGCCAAGTAGCGGGCATTGAGGGACCTAAGGGGACCCAGTACTTC
CASSQVAGIEGPKGTQYF
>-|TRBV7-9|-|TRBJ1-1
TGTGCCAGCAGCTTAGCAGGGGTCCGACTCAAGAACACTGAAGCTTTCTTT
CASSLAGVRLKNTEAFF
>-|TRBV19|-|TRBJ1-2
TGTGCCAGTAGTGTCCACACCCACTATGGCTACACCTTC
CASSVHTHYGYTF
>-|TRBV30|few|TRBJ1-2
TGTGCCTGGAGTTCCGGGGTGGGCGGCTACACCTTC
CAWSSGVGGYTF
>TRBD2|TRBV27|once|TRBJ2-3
TGTGCCAGCAGTCACACAATCGGACTAGCGGGGACAGATACGCAGTATTTT
CASSHTIGLAGTDTQYF
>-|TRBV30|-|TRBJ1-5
TGTGCCTGGAGTGTCTGGGGCTCTAGGTTCCAGCATTTT
CAWSVWGSRFQHF
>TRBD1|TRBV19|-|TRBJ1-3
TGTGCCAGTATCGTACAGGGGGCTGGCACCATATATTTT
CASIVQGAGTIYF
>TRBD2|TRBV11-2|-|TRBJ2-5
TGTGCCAGCAGCTCCCGGGAGCGGGGGGGCCTGGAGACCCAGTACTTC
CASSSRERGGLETQYF
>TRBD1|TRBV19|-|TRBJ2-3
TGTGCCAGTAGTAGCCAACCGGGACAGGGCACGACAGATACGCAGTATTTT
CASSSQPGQGTTDTQYF
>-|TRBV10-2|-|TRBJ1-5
TGCGCCAGCAGTCCTCGACGGAGAAATCAGCCCCAGCATTTT
CASSPRRRNQPQHF
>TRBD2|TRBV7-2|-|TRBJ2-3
TGTGCCAGCAGCTTATTGACTAGCGGGGGGGGGCAAGATACGCAGTATTTT
CASSLLTSGGGQDTQYF
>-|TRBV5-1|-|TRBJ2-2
TGCGCCAGCAGCGTGGGACAGAACACCGGGGAGCTGTTTTTT
CASSVGQNTGELFF
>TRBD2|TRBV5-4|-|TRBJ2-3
TGTGCCAGCAGCAACCTCGGGGGGGTCACAGATACGCAGTATTTT
CASSNLGGVTDTQYF
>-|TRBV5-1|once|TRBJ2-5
TGCGCCAGCAGCTTGGCCAGGAGAGGGGAGACCCAGTACTTC
CASSLARRGETQYF
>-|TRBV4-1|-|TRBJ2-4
TGCGCCAGCAGCCCTCTCGCGCTCCAAGCCAAAAACATTCAGTACTTC
CASSPLALQAKNIQYF
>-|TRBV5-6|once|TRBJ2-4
TGTGCCAGCAGTTCCCCACCTACTACCAAAAACATTCAGTACTTC
CASSSPPTTKNIQYF
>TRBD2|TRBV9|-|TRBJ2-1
TGTGCCAGCAGCGTCCAGCGGGGGGGCCCGGGTGAGCAGTTCTTC
CASSVQRGGPGEQFF
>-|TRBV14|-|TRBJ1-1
TGTGCCAGCAGCCAAGTGGACGGACTGGCGAACACTGAAGCTTTCTTT
CASSQVDGLANTEAFF
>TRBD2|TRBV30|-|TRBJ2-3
TGTGCCTGGTGGGCTAGCGGGGGTGCAGATACGCAGTATTTT
CAWWASGGADTQYF
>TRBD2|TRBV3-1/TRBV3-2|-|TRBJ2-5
TGTGCCAGCAGCCCTGGGACTAGCGAAAAACAAGAGACCCAGTACTTC
CASSPGTSEKQETQYF
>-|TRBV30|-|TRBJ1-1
TGTGCCTGGAGCCTATACCGGACAAGTGTGGCTTTCTTT
CAWSLYRTSVAFF
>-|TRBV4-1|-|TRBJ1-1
TGCGCCAGCAGCCGAGTTGAAGCTTTCTTT
CASSRVEAFF
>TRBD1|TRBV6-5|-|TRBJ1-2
TGTGCCAGCAGGCCAGGGGGGTTGGGCTATGGCTACACCTTC
CASRPGGLGYGYTF
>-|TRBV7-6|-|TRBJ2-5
TGTGCCAGCAGCTTAGACGAGGGTCAAGAGACCCAGTACTTC
CASSLDEGQETQYF
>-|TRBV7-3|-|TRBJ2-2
TGTGCCAGCAGCTCGACAGTCAACACCGGGGAGCTGTTTTTT
CASSSTVNTGELFF
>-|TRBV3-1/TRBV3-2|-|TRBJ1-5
TGTGCCAGCAGCCAAGGACTACCGAGCAATCAGCCCCAGCATTTT
CASSQGLPSNQPQHF
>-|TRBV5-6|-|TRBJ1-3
TGTGCCAGCAGCGACCCGCCCCGGGGTCTTTCTGGAAACACCATATATTTT
CASSDPPRGLSGNTIYF
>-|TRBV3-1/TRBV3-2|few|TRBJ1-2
TGTGCCAGCAGCGACCGGGAACCGGTTAATGGCTACACCTTC
CASSDREPVNGYTF
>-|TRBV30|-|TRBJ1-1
TGTGCCTGGAGCCACATGGGGGGCACTGAAGCTTTCTTT
CAWSHMGGTEAFF
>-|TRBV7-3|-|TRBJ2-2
TGTGCCAGCAGCCGACCCACAGGGGAGGACACCGGGGAGCTGTTTTTT
CASSRPTGEDTGELFF